Following are 21 T cell receptor beta chains from one sample sequenced in a study of cytomegalovirus exposure and HLA in healthy donors (dated by TCRdb to about 2017). Library method: the immunoSEQ multiplex PCR assay. For the multiplex PCR, a mixture combining 60 forward primers for TCR Vbeta segments and 13 reverse primers for TCR Jbeta segments was used. This is the immuneACCESS table as TCRdb keeps it, with only in-frame sequences that have V and J called. A part of the clones is gone; compared with another copy, unresolved V genes explain less than half, and the rest is unexplained. The sample table records under 150,000 clones; approximately 85% of these occur just once. In total, the top ten clones hold roughly 6.7% of the sample. What was sequenced was PBMCs. These receptors were taken from a woman aged 30 to 39 in good health and CMV-seropositive.

The chain uses TRBV2 and TRBJ2-7, with 7 bases aligning to TRBD2. CDR3 length: 16 residues. Germline V gives CDR1 SNHLY, CDR2 FYNNEI. V was clipped by 1 base and J by 2 bases; unmatched bases: 8. The CDR3 here is CASSEERASGAYEQYF. The CDR3 DNA sequence: TGTGCCAGCAGTGAAGAGCGGGCTAGCGGCGCCTACGAGCAGTACTTC.

The V and J genes are TRBV7-8 and TRBJ2-1; 10 nucleotides line up with TRBD1. V dropped 3 bases and J dropped 9; count of bases not matched to a gene: 8. The germline V gene has CDR1 SGHVS and CDR2 FQNEAQ. The CDR3 has 15 amino acids. The CDR3: CASSFAGTGAREQFF. For the CDR3, the DNA is TGTGCCAGCAGCTTCGCCGGGACAGGGGCACGTGAGCAGTTCTTC.

The chain has TRBV7-3 and TRBJ2-1; the match to TRBD2 covers 8 bases. This CDR3 contains 14 residues. CDR1 and CDR2 (germline): SGHTA, FQGTGA. Losses at the gene ends were 1 base for V and 13 bases for J; bases not matched to a gene: 9. The CDR3 DNA follows: TGTGCCAGCAGCTTAAAAGGGCTAGCGGGCATTCAGTTCTTC. Translated: CASSLKGLAGIQFF.

This chain links TRBV2 with TRBJ1-3, with no clear D. Germline loops: CDR1 SNHLY, CDR2 FYNNEI. V gave up 1 base and J gave up 3 bases, with 4 bases separating them. This CDR3 is 13 amino acids long. The CDR3 DNA reads TGTGCCAGCAGTGAAGTAGTTGGAAACACCATATATTTT. It translates to CASSEVVGNTIYF.

The chain has TRBV11-3 and TRBJ1-3, with D possibly TRBD1 on 5 matching bases. The V gene lost 5 bases and the J gene lost 2 bases, with 16 bases spanning the gap. CDR1 and CDR2 (germline): SGHNT, YENEEA. The CDR3 contains 16 residues. CDR3 sequence: CASSRPQGFAGNTIYF. The CDR3 nucleotides read TGTGCCAGCAGCCGCCCCCAGGGCTTCGCTGGAAACACCATATATTTT. Full variable domain (missing parts from reference TRBV11-3 and TRBJ1-3): EAGVVQSPRYKIIEKKQPVAFWCNPISGHNTLYWYLQNLGQGPELLIRYENEEAVDDSQLPKDRFSAERLKGVDSTLKIQPAELGDSAVYLCASSRPQGFAGNTIYFGEGSWLTVV.

This rearrangement joins TRBV18 to TRBJ2-7; TRBD1 might be the D (5 bases). Germline V gives CDR1 KGHSH, CDR2 LQKENI. This CDR3 spans 14 amino acids. V was clipped by 2 bases and J by 5 bases, with 13 bases between them. The CDR3 nucleotides read TGTGCCAGCTCACCATTGACAGCCGCCCACGAGCAGTACTTC. Translated, it gives CASSPLTAAHEQYF.

V gene TRBV28 combines with J gene TRBJ1-1; no firm D call. The CDR3 spans 12 residues. Trimming removed 3 bases from V and 8 bases from J, with 10 bases in between. Per the germline V gene, CDR1 is MDHEN and CDR2 is SYDVKM. The CDR3 reads CASSLRTGEAFF. The CDR3 DNA sequence: TGTGCCAGCAGTTTGCGGACGGGAGAAGCTTTCTTT.

The rearrangement uses TRBV5-3 and TRBJ1-3; a weak D match, TRBD1 (6 bases). TRBV5-3 is an ORF; its function is uncertain. The V end was cut by 2 bases, the J end by 5 bases, with 14 bases between. CDR3 length equals 15 residues. This CDR3 reads CARSFARDTRNTIYF. The CDR3 DNA sequence: TGTGCCAGAAGCTTCGCCCGGGACACACGAAACACCATATATTTT.

The chain links TRBV6-5 to TRBJ1-2; the D is unclear. Trimming took 10 bases from V and 6 from J, leaving 15 bases between them. CDR1 is MNHEY, CDR2 SVGAGI, per germline. The CDR3 runs to 12 residues. The CDR3 here is CATYSPRDGYTF. DNA for the CDR3: TGTGCCACCTATAGCCCACGGGATGGCTACACCTTC.

The rearrangement joins TRBV29-1 to TRBJ2-1; the D gene is possibly TRBD1 (6 bases). The CDR3 is 10 residues long. CDR1 SQVTM and CDR2 ANQGSEA come from the germline V gene. Trimming removed 4 bases from V and 13 bases from J, with 11 bases in between. In nucleotides, the CDR3 is TGCAGCGTTGCCAGGGGATTACAGTTCTTC. Translating gives CSVARGLQFF.

This sequence joins TRBV10-3 and TRBJ1-6, with 12 bases matching TRBD1. Germline values: CDR1 ENHRY, CDR2 SYGVKD. CDR3 length: 15 amino acids. V was pared by 6 bases and J by 7 bases, with 4 bases of the junction left unmatched. The CDR3 region is CAIRGQGALNSPLHF. CDR3 sequence (DNA): TGTGCCATCAGGGGACAGGGGGCGTTGAATTCACCCCTCCACTTT.

This clone was recorded once. CDR3: CASSSGTAGGYTF. The CDR3 region has the DNA TGTGCCAGCAGCAGCGGGACGGCGGGGGGCTACACCTTC. The rearrangement uses TRBV5-5 and TRBJ1-2, with D possibly TRBD1 on 5 matching bases. The V end lost 4 bases, the J end lost 8 bases, and 15 bases lay between the germline ends. The CDR3 totals 13 residues. Germline V CDR1 and CDR2: SGHKS, YYEKEE (reference sequence).

CDR3 region: CASSYGLAGDTDTQYF. For the CDR3, the DNA is TGTGCCAGCAGTTACGGGCTAGCGGGGGACACAGATACGCAGTATTTT. The chain recombines TRBV6-5 with TRBJ2-3; 10 bases map to TRBD2. The CDR3 is 16 amino acids. Germline CDR1 MNHEY, CDR2 SVGAGI. Trimming at V came to 2 bases and at J to 2 bases, leaving 4 bases not matched to a gene.

The chain uses TRBV2 and TRBJ2-2; 16 bases match TRBD2. V lost 6 bases and J lost 5; bases outside the gene matches: 0. This CDR3 spans 15 amino acids. Per the germline V gene, CDR1 is SNHLY and CDR2 is FYNNEI. This CDR3 reads CASRGLAGGTGELFF. The CDR3 DNA sequence: TGTGCCAGCAGGGGACTAGCGGGAGGGACCGGGGAGCTGTTTTTT.

The CDR3 sequence is CASSPAGGETQYF. The CDR3 DNA sequence: TGCGCCAGCAGCCCGGCGGGGGGGGAGACCCAGTACTTC. The V and J genes are TRBV5-1 and TRBJ2-5; 9 bases agree with TRBD2. Trimming removed 4 bases from V and 5 bases from J; junction bases left unmatched: 3. This CDR3 has 13 amino acids. Germline assignment: CDR1 SGHRS and CDR2 YFSETQ.

The J gene is TRBJ2-1, the V gene TRBV30; D ambiguous. The CDR3 runs 10 residues. Germline CDR1 reads GTSNPN; CDR2 reads SVGIG (reference sequence). With 2 bases removed from V and 10 bases from J, the gap between germline ends came to 6 bases. This CDR3 reads CAWSSIEQFF. Written as DNA, the CDR3 is TGTGCCTGGAGTTCTATCGAGCAGTTCTTC.

This chain links TRBV5-6 with TRBJ1-5; TRBD1 matches 7 bases. V shed 0 bases and J 2 bases; nucleotides not matched to a gene: 2. The germline gives CDR1 SGHDT, CDR2 YYEEEE. The CDR3 has 15 residues. The CDR3, as DNA: TGTGCCAGCAGCTTGGGAGACAGGGGCAATCAGCCCCAGCATTTT. It yields the protein CASSLGDRGNQPQHF.

V is TRBV9 and J is TRBJ2-3; 11 bases agree with TRBD2. V was pared by 4 bases and J by 2 bases, with 6 bases of the junction left unmatched. The CDR3 runs 16 residues. From germline, CDR1 is SGDLS and CDR2 YYNGEE. CDR3 nucleotide sequence: TGTGCCAGCAGCTTAGGGACTAGCGGCTTCACAGATACGCAGTATTTT. It specifies CASSLGTSGFTDTQYF.

The CDR3 is CASSLDRGSYNSPLHF. The CDR3 DNA follows: TGTGCCAGCAGCTTGGACAGGGGGTCCTATAATTCACCCCTCCACTTT. This rearrangement joins TRBV5-4 to TRBJ1-6, with TRBD1 identical over 8 bases. Germline trimming cut 0 bases from V and 1 base from J; bases unmatched to any gene: 0. The CDR3 has 16 amino acids. Germline-derived CDR1 and CDR2 are SGHNT and YYREEE (reference sequence).

V gene TRBV28 combines with J gene TRBJ1-5; 8 bases line up with TRBD1. V lost 4 bases to trimming and J lost 4 bases; unmatched junction nucleotides: 12. Germline-derived CDR1 and CDR2 are MDHEN and SYDVKM. The CDR3 has 17 residues. The CDR3 is CASSSPGQEGRNQPQHF. CDR3 sequence (DNA): TGTGCCAGCAGTTCACCGGGACAGGAGGGGAGGAATCAGCCCCAGCATTTT.

This clone was found a few times. CDR3 amino acids: CATSWGETEQYF. The DNA for the CDR3 is TGTGCCACCAGCTGGGGAGAAACCGAGCAGTACTTC. The chain is built from TRBV15 and TRBJ2-7, with a possible D match to TRBD2 (5 bases). This CDR3 has 12 residues. The V end was cut by 5 bases, the J end by 6 bases, with 11 bases between. CDR1 is LNHNV and CDR2 is YYDKDF in the germline V gene (reference sequence).